This T cell receptor (beta chain) was sequenced in a study of blood T cell repertoires in COVID-19. Background on the study: T cells, B-cell-depleted T cells, or PBMCs provided the cDNA or gDNA that served as material.

Profiling relied on immunoSEQ multiplex PCR, and the TCRdb table lists in-frame clones only, not all of them. The sample holds about 120,000 clones, roughly four fifths seen once. The sequenced sample consisted of peripheral blood. The receptor was isolated from a woman aged 55-70 years with acute or convalescent COVID-19.

CDR3 loop: CASSFTGANQPQHF. CDR3 sequence (DNA): TGTGCCAGCAGCTTCACAGGGGCCAATCAGCCCCAGCATTTT. The gene calls are TRBV7-2 and TRBJ1-5; TRBD1 agrees at 7 bases. The germline V gene has CDR1 SGHTA and CDR2 FQGNSA. Trimming took 3 bases from V and 3 from J; bases not matched to a gene: 2. The CDR3 totals 14 residues.